This T cell receptor (beta chain) was profiled in a study of cytomegalovirus exposure and HLA in healthy donors. All donors participated as healthy donors of bone marrow. The CDR3 covers 15 residues. Looked up from germline, CDR1 is SGHDN and CDR2 is FVKESK. J lost 2 bases, V lost 4 bases, and 4 bases had no gene match. PCR primers comprised 60 Vbeta and 13 Jbeta primers. Clones were read by immunoSEQ multiplex PCR, and TCRdb kept only the in-frame ones, dropping some. The sample has about 200,000 clones, approximately 70% seen once. The rearrangement uses TRBV14 and TRBJ2-1, with 8 bases lining up with TRBD2. This TCR derives from a man in his forties in good health and CMV-seropositive. Sequences were obtained from PBMCs. The CDR3: CASSRLAGPYNEQFF. Here the CDR3 DNA reads TGTGCCAGCAGCCGATTAGCGGGGCCCTACAATGAGCAGTTCTTC.